This is a list of T cell receptor beta chains from one sample in a study of identical twins. Via MiXCR, TCRdb re-called the 5' RACE reads, giving one row per CDR3 protein. The sample yields some 790,000 distinct CDR3 sequences, 15% to 20% seen once. This sample also appeared in a second study, on T cells expressing NK-cell markers.

The sample comprised PBMCs. Receptors were obtained from a young woman in good health. Each CDR3 is given with its conserved first and last residue. D genes are given only for firm matches. Where a row states a size, it is once, few, many or the class of an expanded clone; other rows omit it.

>few|TRBV7-9|TRBJ2-5|NA
CASSLFGASPIETQYF
TGTGCCAGCAGCTTATTTGGAGCGTCCCCAATCGAGACCCAGTACTTC
>NA|TRBV5-1|TRBJ2-1|NA
CASSGGGASSYNEQFF
TGCGCCAGCAGCGGGGGGGGGGCCAGCTCCTACAATGAGCAGTTCTTC
>few|TRBV9|TRBJ2-3|TRBD2
CASSEGTSGGPGDTQYF
TGTGCCAGCAGCGAGGGGACTAGCGGGGGGCCGGGAGATACGCAGTATTTT
>many|TRBV6-5|TRBJ1-1|NA
CASRLQGTEAFF
TGTGCCAGCAGACTACAGGGCACTGAAGCTTTCTTT
>few|TRBV18|TRBJ2-1|NA
CASSPHQFYNEQFF
TGTGCCAGCTCACCACATCAATTCTACAATGAGCAGTTCTTC
>NA|TRBV9|TRBJ1-2|TRBD1
CASSLQGQGARYTF
TGTGCCAGCAGCTTACAAGGACAGGGGGCAAGATACACCTTC
>NA|TRBV7-2|TRBJ2-5|TRBD1
CASSLDPGGETQYF
TGTGCCAGCAGCTTAGATCCAGGGGGAGAGACCCAGTACTTC
>few|TRBV7-2|TRBJ2-3|NA
CASSSRGVGATTDTQYF
TGTGCCAGCAGCTCTAGGGGGGTGGGGGCTACCACAGATACGCAGTATTTT
>NA|TRBV19|TRBJ2-5|NA
CASSLYLQETQYF
TGTGCCAGTAGCCTATACTTACAAGAGACCCAGTACTTC
>NA|TRBV28|TRBJ2-7|TRBD1
CASTRPGQGSYEQYF
TGTGCCAGCACCCGACCGGGACAGGGCTCCTACGAGCAGTACTTC
>once|TRBV12-3/TRBV12-4|TRBJ1-1|NA
CASSFRREREAFF
TGTGCCAGCAGTTTCAGACGGGAGAGGGAAGCTTTCTTT
>few|TRBV7-9|TRBJ1-3|NA
CASSRLSSGNTIYF
TGTGCCAGCAGTCGACTGAGCTCTGGAAACACCATATATTTT
>NA|TRBV9|TRBJ2-3|NA
CASSVGLDDGITQYF
TGTGCCAGCAGCGTAGGTCTGGACGACGGCATCACGCAGTATTTT
>few|TRBV20-1|TRBJ2-3|TRBD2
CSTKRGASTDTQYF
TGCAGTACTAAGCGGGGGGCTAGCACAGATACGCAGTATTTT
>few|TRBV20-1|TRBJ2-5|TRBD2
CSAKVPGLALQETQYF
TGCAGTGCGAAAGTTCCGGGACTAGCGTTGCAAGAGACCCAGTACTTC
>NA|TRBV7-9|TRBJ2-3|TRBD1
CASSSGTATSTDTQYF
TGTGCCAGCAGCTCAGGGACAGCAACTAGCACAGATACGCAGTATTTT
>few|TRBV20-1|TRBJ2-1|NA
CSARDQAGSNEQFF
TGCAGTGCTAGAGATCAGGCGGGAAGCAATGAGCAGTTCTTC
>NA|TRBV10-3|TRBJ2-5|NA
CAVRGEVRTQYF
TGTGCCGTAAGAGGGGAGGTGCGGACCCAGTACTTC
>many|TRBV5-1|TRBJ2-3|NA
CASSFSTDTQYF
TGTGCCAGCAGCTTTAGCACAGATACGCAGTATTTT
>many|TRBV12-3/TRBV12-4|TRBJ1-1|NA
CASSPNTEAFF
TGTGCCAGCAGCCCGAACACTGAAGCTTTCTTT
>few|TRBV6-2/TRBV6-3|TRBJ2-7|NA
CASSSRDKAEQYF
TGTGCCAGCAGTTCCCGGGACAAGGCCGAGCAGTACTTC
>few|TRBV12-3/TRBV12-4|TRBJ1-1|NA
CATDRGVPEAFF
TGTGCCACGGACAGAGGAGTCCCTGAAGCTTTCTTT
>few|TRBV5-1|TRBJ2-7|TRBD2
CASSPPGLAGLEQYF
TGCGCCAGCAGCCCCCCGGGACTAGCGGGACTTGAGCAGTACTTC
>NA|TRBV7-2|TRBJ2-2|NA
CASSSETYRKTRELFF
TGTGCCAGCAGCTCCGAAACCTACAGAAAGACGAGGGAGCTGTTTTTT
>NA|TRBV4-3|TRBJ1-4|NA
CASSQLRREKLFF
TGCGCCAGCAGCCAACTCCGAAGAGAAAAACTGTTTTTT